One sample yielded the 9 T cell receptor beta chains listed below, sequenced in a study of radiotherapy plus CTLA-4 blockade in lung cancer. Measured with immunoSEQ multiplex PCR; TCRdb has only the in-frame clones, and not every one. This table has about 62,000 clones, approximately 76% appearing once. The input for sequencing was peripheral blood, taken from a patient treated with radiotherapy plus ipilimumab. The source is a human donor with non-small cell lung cancer who had a complete response to radiotherapy plus ipilimumab.

This chain links TRBV18 with TRBJ1-5, with TRBD1 matching 7 bases. This CDR3 is 14 amino acids long. From germline, CDR1 is KGHSH and CDR2 LQKENI. V trimming: 3 bases; J trimming: 3 bases; junction bases outside the gene matches: 2. CDR3 nucleotide sequence: TGTGCCAGCTCACCGGACAGGAACAATCAGCCCCAGCATTTT. As protein: CASSPDRNNQPQHF.

This clone occurred a few times. The CDR3 region is CASSHTGLAGQEQYF. The CDR3 DNA reads TGTGCCAGCAGCCACACGGGACTAGCGGGCCAAGAGCAGTACTTC. The chain recombines TRBV28 with TRBJ2-7; TRBD2 matches 12 bases. CDR1 is MDHEN, CDR2 SYDVKM, per germline. This CDR3 has 15 amino acids. V was clipped by 6 bases and J by 7 bases; unmatched bases: 10.

The V and J genes are TRBV19 and TRBJ1-2; no clear D gene. Per the germline V gene, CDR1 is LNHDA and CDR2 is SQIVND (reference sequence). Trimming shortened V by 5 bases and J by 0 bases, and 10 bases separated the two germline ends. The CDR3 runs to 14 residues. The CDR3 reads CASSPRLANYGYTF. The CDR3, as DNA: TGTGCCAGTAGTCCTCGGTTAGCTAACTATGGCTACACCTTC.

This clone has just a few counts. V is TRBV5-1 and J is TRBJ2-1; D might be TRBD1 (5 bases). Germline V gives CDR1 SGHRS, CDR2 YFSETQ. V lost 0 bases to trimming and J lost 2 bases, with 6 bases between them. The CDR3 totals 14 residues. CDR3 region: CASSLGQTYNEQFF. The CDR3 DNA reads TGCGCCAGCAGCTTGGGACAGACCTACAATGAGCAGTTCTTC.

This clone has just a few counts. V usage is TRBV21-1 and J usage is TRBJ2-7; TRBD1, the table's D call, was not compared with the DNA. TRBV21-1 is described as a pseudogene. The CDR3 contains 16 residues. DNA for the CDR3: TGTGCCAGCACCCATCTAACCATTAACAGGCTCTACGAGCAGTACTTC. It translates to CASTHLTINRLYEQYF.

The chain combines TRBV5-6 with TRBJ1-6, with 7 bases lining up with TRBD1. In germline, CDR1 is SGHDT, CDR2 YYEEEE. CDR3 length: 14 residues. V trimming: 8 bases; J trimming: 9 bases; junction bases outside the gene matches: 11. The chain's CDR3 is CASRNTGVGSPLHF. CDR3 nucleotides: TGTGCCAGTCGCAATACAGGGGTGGGTTCACCCCTCCACTTT.

This clone occurred a few times. The rearrangement joins TRBV5-1 to TRBJ1-1, with D tentatively TRBD1 (5 bases). The CDR3 covers 15 residues. The V and J ends lost 0 bases and 6 bases respectively, with 15 bases between them. The germline V gene encodes CDR1 SGHRS and CDR2 YFSETQ. The CDR3 loop is CASSLAGEEHSEAFF. DNA for the CDR3: TGCGCCAGCAGCTTGGCGGGGGAGGAACATTCTGAAGCTTTCTTT. The full variable domain, completed using reference TRBV5-1 and TRBJ1-1, is KAGVTQTPRYLIKTRGQQVTLSCSPISGHRSVSWYQQTPGQGLQFLFEYFSETQRNKGNFPGRFSGRQFSNSRSEMNVSTLELGDSALYLCASSLAGEEHSEAFFGQGTRLTVV.

The chain uses TRBV28 and TRBJ2-4; a weak D match, TRBD2 (5 bases). The germline CDR1 and CDR2 sequences are MDHEN and SYDVKM. The CDR3 extends over 14 amino acids. Trimming pared 6 bases from V and 5 bases from J, leaving 14 bases between. CDR3 region: CASRDGLAENIQYF. The CDR3 DNA is TGTGCCAGCAGGGATGGGCTAGCAGAAAACATTCAGTACTTC.

J is TRBJ1-2 and V is TRBV27, with a tentative D call TRBD1 (6 bases). This CDR3 contains 15 residues. V was pared by 6 bases and J by 6 bases, with 20 bases between. CDR1 is MNHEY, CDR2 SMNVEV, per germline (reference sequence). The CDR3 coding sequence is TGTGCCAGCAGGACCAACAGGGAAATAGCGAATGGCTACACCTTC. It specifies CASRTNREIANGYTF.